This T cell receptor beta chain was profiled in a study of blood T cell repertoires in COVID-19. In terms of age and location, participants ranged from about 18 to 89 years and lived in about two dozen US areas. Exposed participants came across a COVID-19 case within 2 weeks before study entry. Original analysis: From reference gene primer amplification, estimates of nucleated cell counts were derived. Profiling relied on immunoSEQ multiplex PCR, and the TCRdb table lists in-frame clones only, not all of them. That table furnishes V, J and clone size, whereas the DNA furnished D and trimming. The sample carries 250,000 to 300,000 clones, approximately 89% recorded once. The sequence derives from a woman in her forties or fifties who had been exposed to COVID-19. Sequenced sample: PBMCs or T cells enriched from blood (not recorded which).

In DNA, the CDR3 is TGTGCCAGCAGTCCCCCCTTTTTAGCCCAGCATTTT. This encodes CASSPPFLAQHF. The chain combines TRBV12-3 or TRBV12-4 with TRBJ1-5; D gene ambiguous. The CDR3 loop spans 12 amino acids. V shed 5 bases and J shed 11 bases, with 13 bases lying between them.